Listed below are T cell receptor beta chains from one sample, sequenced in a study of control samples from healthy donors and cancer patients. TCRdb keeps only in-frame clones here, not all; method: immunoSEQ multiplex PCR. In the table there are roughly 120,000 clones, 85% to 95% of which are singletons. Source material: blood. The receptors were gathered from a man aged 25-45 years in good health. CDR3s include the opening cysteine and the closing phenylalanine or tryptophan. The D gene is left open where the match is weak. Size is omitted from some rows. Given values are once, few, many or a class for expanded clones.

CDR3nt	CDR3aa	abundance	j_gene	v_gene	d_gene
TGTGCCAGCAACGGCCGAAGGGGCGAAAAACTGTTTTTT	CASNGRRGEKLFF	NA	TRBJ1-4	TRBV6-5	NA
TGTGCCAGCAGTCGCAACTCCTACGAGCAGTACTTC	CASSRNSYEQYF	NA	TRBJ2-7	TRBV12-3/TRBV12-4	NA
TGTGCCATCAGTGAGTCGACGGGGTGGTCACCCCTCCACTTT	CAISESTGWSPLHF	once	TRBJ1-6	TRBV10-3	NA
TGTGCCAGCAGTTTATCTGGCAGTCATCCTTCTGGAAACACCATATATTTT	CASSLSGSHPSGNTIYF	NA	TRBJ1-3	TRBV27	NA
TGTGCCAGCAGCCCCCCCATTCTCTATGGCTACACCTTC	CASSPPILYGYTF	NA	TRBJ1-2	TRBV6-2/TRBV6-3	NA
TGTGCCAGCAGCCGGGACAGGGCTAATTCACCCCTCCACTTT	CASSRDRANSPLHF	NA	TRBJ1-6	TRBV13	TRBD1
TGTGCCAGCAGCGAAGAGGGACGGTGCAATCAGCCCCAGCATTTT	CASSEEGRCNQPQHF	NA	TRBJ1-5	TRBV14	NA
TGTGCCAGCATGGTGGGCCAGGTCACAGATACGCAGTATTTT	CASMVGQVTDTQYF	NA	TRBJ2-3	TRBV27	NA
TGTGCCAGCAGTAAAGGGACAGGGACGGATGGCTACACCTTC	CASSKGTGTDGYTF	NA	TRBJ1-2	TRBV6-6	TRBD1
TGTGCCAGCAGTTACTCAGAGCGAGGAAGCAATCAGCCCCAGCATTTT	CASSYSERGSNQPQHF	NA	TRBJ1-5	TRBV6-6	NA
TGTGCCAGCAGTGTTAACAGGGGTTCCGGTCGGGACACTGAAGCTTTCTTT	CASSVNRGSGRDTEAFF	NA	TRBJ1-1	TRBV6-1	TRBD1
TGTGCCAGCAGCCACTCGACAGGGGAGAATTCACCCCTCCACTTT	CASSHSTGENSPLHF	NA	TRBJ1-6	TRBV6-6	TRBD1
TGTGCCAGCAGCTTGGGTCAGTTCTACTCCTATAATTCACCCCTCCACTTT	CASSLGQFYSYNSPLHF	once	TRBJ1-6	TRBV5-8	NA
TGTGCCAGCAGTTTCTCCTCGAGGCCTCTGTCCGAGCAGTACTTC	CASSFSSRPLSEQYF	NA	TRBJ2-7	TRBV27	NA
TGCGCCAGCAGCCAAGTTTACGCTCAGCCCCAGCATTTT	CASSQVYAQPQHF	NA	TRBJ1-5	TRBV4-3	NA
TGCGCCAGCAGCTTTAAAGAGACCCAGTACTTC	CASSFKETQYF	NA	TRBJ2-5	TRBV5-1	NA
TGTGCCAGCAGAGGAACAGGGACCTACGAGCAGTACTTC	CASRGTGTYEQYF	once	TRBJ2-7	TRBV28	NA
TGTGCCAGCAGAGCAGCTGGCACTGAAGCTTTCTTT	CASRAAGTEAFF	NA	TRBJ1-1	TRBV2	NA
TGTGCCAGCAGTCTTACTAGCGGGGGGTCGGAGACCCAGTACTTC	CASSLTSGGSETQYF	NA	TRBJ2-5	TRBV6-2/TRBV6-3	TRBD2
TGTGCCAGCAGGACGTTACAACACGGTGGCTCCTACGAGCAGTACTTC	CASRTLQHGGSYEQYF	once	TRBJ2-7	TRBV6-6	NA
TGTGCCAGCAGACCCCAGGGAACTCACAATGAGCAGTTCTTC	CASRPQGTHNEQFF	NA	TRBJ2-1	TRBV2	NA
TGTGCCAGCAGCCCGGGACAGCCGGGAGAGACCCAGTACTTC	CASSPGQPGETQYF	NA	TRBJ2-5	TRBV9	TRBD1
TGCGCCAGCAGCCAAGTGGCTAGCGGGCGCTACGAGCAGTACTTC	CASSQVASGRYEQYF	once	TRBJ2-7	TRBV4-3	TRBD2